Sequencing of this T cell receptor beta chain was carried out in a study of human T cells and chemical hapten exposure. Study as a whole: Subjects had 2% DPC placed on around 2 cm by around 2 cm of upper inner arm skin for sensitization. Study-level results: All donors were alopecia patients, so their immunity may differ from that of healthy people. Expanded TCRs made up significantly more big CDR3 similarity clusters than controls did.

Stated time point: patch test 2, 6 weeks after DPC sensitization. Treatment in this sample: therapeutic diphenylcyclopropenone sensitization with weekly scalp DPC. Each CDR3 protein is one row after TCRdb ran MiXCR on the RACE reads. The repertoire holds approximately 350,000 distinct CDR3 sequences, with around 6% as singletons. The CDR3 loop spans 15 amino acids. V lost 5 bases, J lost 3 bases, and 16 bases lay in between. This clonotype was seen repeatedly, ten times or more. The antigen remains unidentified. The sequence came from a woman between 18 and 29 years old with alopecia areata. Some clones in this sample may be carry-over from other donors' samples. Sequences were derived from whole blood, sampled in connection with sensitization to the hapten diphenylcyclopropenone (DPC). The rearrangement joins TRBV12-3 or TRBV12-4 to TRBJ1-2; D is unclear. The CDR3 reads CASSVTGLDYYGYTF. For the CDR3, the DNA is TGTGCCAGCAGTGTTACGGGCCTTGATTACTATGGCTACACCTTC.